This TCR beta chain appears in the sequencing data of a study of CXCR3-negative and CXCR3-positive naive CD8 T cells. Germline CDR1 SQVTM, CDR2 ANQGSEA. The CDR3 consists of 13 residues. In preparing the TRB cDNA libraries, 5' RACE with UMI labels was used. From the 5' RACE reads, TCRdb lists one entry per CDR3 protein and no DNA. In all, the sample yields about 110,000 distinct CDR3 sequences. On this clonotype itself: Its antigen is still unknown.

Overall study findings and caveats: CXCR3-expressing naive cells carried TRB CDR3s more hydrophobic than those of CXCR3-negative naive cells. Naive CXCR3-positive and CXCR3-negative cells shared TRBV-TRBJ usage; memory cells diverged. In both naive subsets diversity was comparably high, whereas memory CD8+ cells showed much lower diversity.

Researchers sorted 250,000 to 350,000 cells of each CD8+ T cell subset in triplicate. Those CD8+ T cells considered naive were CD45RO-CCR7+CD27+CD95-. The chain combines TRBV29-1 with TRBJ1-2; absent DNA, TCRdb's TRBD1 call cannot be checked. Sequencing used naive CXCR3+ CD8+ T cells from blood. Subset defined: CD45RO-CCR7+CD27+CD95- naive CD8+ T cells expressing CXCR3 (TNR3+). The sequence was collected from a human donor in good health. Some clones in this sample may be carry-over from other donors' samples. CDR3 protein: CSDGDVGRDGYTF.